This paragraph reports one TCR beta chain. Its recognized antigen is unknown. No quality values exist for individual bases; no much larger clone is one base distant. This entry is derived from a study of T-cell memory formation after mild COVID-19 (dated by TCRdb to the early 2020s). As for the study more broadly: Most TCR sequence clusters were specific to one of the two donors. Longitudinal TCRalpha and TCRbeta repertoire sequencing tracked T-cell clones expanding and contracting after mild COVID-19 in a couple of donors. The cohort was made up of two young adult volunteers, one female and one male, who were previously healthy. Results the study describes overall, beyond this receptor: Some responding clones were found in pre-infection memory, which suggests that pre-existing cross-reactive memory T cells took part in the SARS-CoV-2 response. From day 15 to 85, contracting clones showed balanced CD4/CD8 phenotypes, whereas a second wave of clones that expanded from day 15 to 37 leaned towards CD4+. Contracting CD4+ clones were located mainly in the CM and EM memory subsets, whereas CD8+ clones were found to be enriched in EMRA. Only a couple of mild cases were covered in the study, and larger cohorts including severe cases with pre-infection samples were considered necessary. SARS-CoV-2 specificity of the second-wave clones peaking on day 37 was not confirmed.

Ficoll-Paque density gradient centrifugation was used to isolate PBMCs. The instrument given in TCRdb is Illumina NovaSeq 6000. Using 5'RACE with constant-segment primers, TCRalpha and TCRbeta cDNA libraries were constructed, with sample barcodes and unique molecular identifiers added in the process. RNA was extracted from every sample with Trizol reagent. Libraries were amplified in two PCR steps, with a second sample barcode and Illumina TruSeq adapters added in the second step. Libraries were sequenced on an Illumina NovaSeq with 2 x 150 bp paired-end reads. Per the authors' processing: With migec v1.2.7, reads were demultiplexed and then collapsed into UMI-guided consensus sequences. Using mixcr v2.1.11, UMI consensuses were aligned to TRA and TRB V and J templates and then assembled into clonotypes. Expanded or contracted clonotypes were those called significant by both edgeR and NoisET, with noise models trained on biological replicates. For edgeR calls, the cutoffs were a false discovery rate-adjusted p below 0.01 and a log2 fold-change threshold of 1. As an exploratory analysis of dynamics, max-normalized trajectories of the 1000 most abundant clonotypes were examined by PCA with hierarchical clustering. Separately sequenced CD4+ and CD8+ repertoires were used to assign the CD4 or CD8 phenotype of responding clones. In TCRdb, the public reads were trimmed at Q25 with fastp and aligned with MiXCR, with productive beta chains retained. Rows merge per CDR3 protein into single entries with the most common DNA and genes. TCRdb, not the original authors, processed these V and J calls. The sample table contains some 97,000 distinct CDR3 sequences; only one count was recorded for around 10% of them. The leading ten clones occupy about 40% of the sample.

A distance of 18 bases separates the germline ends of V and J, which lose 2 bases and 7 bases respectively. There are 17 amino acids in the CDR3, from cysteine to phenylalanine inclusive. Just CDR3 DNA is preserved here, 51 bases in frame from base 1. CDR1 MNHEY and CDR2 SVGAGI are derived from the germline V gene. The sequenced sample was PBMCs or a T cell subset sorted from them (not recorded which). This clonotype was sampled from a man aged 18 to 29 who had mild COVID-19 (a few samples of this study predate the infection). The sample titles of this study are shuffled in the database, so cell type and time point are left out; the donor was told from shared clones. The sequence joins TRBV6-5 to TRBJ1-6, and TRBD1 may be the D gene, going by 5 matching bases. The CDR3 amino acid sequence is: CASSYRGILQRNSPLHF. The nucleotides are TGTGCCAGCAGTTACAGGGGCATCCTACAGAGGAATTCACCCCTCCACTTT.